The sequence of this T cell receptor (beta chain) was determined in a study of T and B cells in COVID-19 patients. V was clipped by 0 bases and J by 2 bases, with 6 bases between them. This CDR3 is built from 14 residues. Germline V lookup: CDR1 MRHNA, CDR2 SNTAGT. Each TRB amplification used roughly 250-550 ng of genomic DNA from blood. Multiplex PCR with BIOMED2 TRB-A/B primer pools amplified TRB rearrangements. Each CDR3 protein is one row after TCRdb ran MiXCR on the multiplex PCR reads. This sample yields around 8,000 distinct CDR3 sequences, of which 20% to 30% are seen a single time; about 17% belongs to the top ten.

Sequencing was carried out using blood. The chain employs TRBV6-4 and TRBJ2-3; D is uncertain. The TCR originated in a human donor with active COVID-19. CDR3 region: CASSDSSSTDTQYF. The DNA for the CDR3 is TGTGCCAGCAGTGACTCATCGTCCACAGATACGCAGTATTTT.